This entry concerns a single T cell receptor beta chain. The antigen is undetermined. Genomic DNA from each subset was divided evenly over several immunoSEQ plates. Profiled with immunoSEQ multiplex PCR; TCRdb holds only in-frame clones, not every one. The sample records some 1.1 million clones, around 77% being singletons. The data were taken from a study of shared clonotypes between healthy human individuals. Only Caucasian adults living in Nashville, Tennessee made up the donor group. Study observations and caveats: Blood alone was sampled, and tissue repertoires likely differ.

The source of this sequence is a man aged 18 to 35 in good health. Some clones in this sample may be carry-over from other donors' samples. Sequencing used memory CD4+ T cells from PBMCs. Subset described: CD45RA-negative fraction.

The CDR3 protein is CASRGTSGRMGQYF. The CDR3 nucleotides are TGTGCCAGCAGGGGGACTAGCGGGAGGATGGGGCAGTACTTC. The chain recombines TRBV6-6 with TRBJ2-7; 15 bases are shared with TRBD2. Losses at the gene ends were 6 bases for V and 9 bases for J; bases not matched to a gene: 6. CDR1 and CDR2 from the germline V gene are MNHNY and SVGAGI (reference sequence). The CDR3 has 14 amino acids.